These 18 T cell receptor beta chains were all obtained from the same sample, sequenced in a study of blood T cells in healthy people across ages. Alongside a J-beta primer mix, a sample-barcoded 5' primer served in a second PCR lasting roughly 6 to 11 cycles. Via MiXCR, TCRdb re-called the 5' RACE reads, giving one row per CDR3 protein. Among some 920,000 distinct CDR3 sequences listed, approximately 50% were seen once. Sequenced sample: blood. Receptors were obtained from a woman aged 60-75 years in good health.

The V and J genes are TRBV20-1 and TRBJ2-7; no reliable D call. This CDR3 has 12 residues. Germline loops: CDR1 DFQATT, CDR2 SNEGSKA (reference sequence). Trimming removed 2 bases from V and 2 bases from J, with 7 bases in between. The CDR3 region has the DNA TGCAGTGCTAGAAGTCAGCCCTACGAGCAGTACTTC. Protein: CSARSQPYEQYF.

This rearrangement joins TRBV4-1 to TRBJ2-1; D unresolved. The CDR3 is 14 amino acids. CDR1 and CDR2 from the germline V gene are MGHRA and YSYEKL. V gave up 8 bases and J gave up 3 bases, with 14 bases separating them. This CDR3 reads CASASPQDYNEQFF. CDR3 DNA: TGCGCCAGCGCCTCTCCACAAGACTACAATGAGCAGTTCTTC.

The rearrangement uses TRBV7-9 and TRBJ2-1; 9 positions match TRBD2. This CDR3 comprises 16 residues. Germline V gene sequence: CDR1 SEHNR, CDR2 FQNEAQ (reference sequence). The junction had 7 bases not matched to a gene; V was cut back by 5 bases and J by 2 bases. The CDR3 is CASSRVRTSAYNEQFF. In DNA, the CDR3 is TGTGCCAGCAGCCGGGTACGGACTAGCGCCTACAATGAGCAGTTCTTC.

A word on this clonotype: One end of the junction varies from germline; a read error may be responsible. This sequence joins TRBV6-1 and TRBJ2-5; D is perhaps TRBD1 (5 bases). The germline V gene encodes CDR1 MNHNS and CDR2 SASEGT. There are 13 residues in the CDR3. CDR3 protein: CTSRRQYQETQYF. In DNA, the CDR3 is TGTACCAGCAGGAGACAGTACCAAGAGACCCAGTACTTC.

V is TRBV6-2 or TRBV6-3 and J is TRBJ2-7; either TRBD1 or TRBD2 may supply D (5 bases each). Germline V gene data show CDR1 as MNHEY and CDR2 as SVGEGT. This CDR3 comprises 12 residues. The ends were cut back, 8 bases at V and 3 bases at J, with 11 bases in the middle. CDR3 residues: CASLGEYYEQYF. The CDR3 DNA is TGTGCCAGCCTGGGGGAATACTACGAGCAGTACTTC.

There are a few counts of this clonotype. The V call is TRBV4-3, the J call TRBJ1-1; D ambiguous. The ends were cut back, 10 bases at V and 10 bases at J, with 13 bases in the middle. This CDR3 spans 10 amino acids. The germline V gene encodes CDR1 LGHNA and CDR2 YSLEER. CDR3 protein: CANILESAFF. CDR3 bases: TGCGCCAATATACTAGAGTCAGCTTTCTTT.

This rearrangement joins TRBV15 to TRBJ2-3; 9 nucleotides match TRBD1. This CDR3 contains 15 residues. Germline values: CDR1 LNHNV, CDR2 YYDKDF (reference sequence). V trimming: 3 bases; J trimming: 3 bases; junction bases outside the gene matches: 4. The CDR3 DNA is TGTGCCACCAGCAGGACAGGGGGATTAACAGATACGCAGTATTTT. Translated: CATSRTGGLTDTQYF.

The CDR3 nucleotides are TGTGCCAGCATAGCCGGGACAGGTGTAGAGACCCAGTACTTC. The encoded protein is CASIAGTGVETQYF. The rearrangement uses TRBV12-3 or TRBV12-4 and TRBJ2-5; 8 bases fit TRBD1. The V gene end was trimmed by 7 bases and the J gene end by 4 bases; junction bases not matched to a gene: 8. The CDR3 has 14 amino acids.

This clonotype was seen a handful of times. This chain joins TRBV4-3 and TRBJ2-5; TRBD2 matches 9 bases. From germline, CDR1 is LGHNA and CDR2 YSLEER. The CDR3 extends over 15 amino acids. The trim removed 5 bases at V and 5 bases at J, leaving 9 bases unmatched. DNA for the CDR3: TGCGCCAGCAGCTGGAAGCGGGAGGTTGCTGAGACCCAGTACTTC. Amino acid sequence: CASSWKREVAETQYF.

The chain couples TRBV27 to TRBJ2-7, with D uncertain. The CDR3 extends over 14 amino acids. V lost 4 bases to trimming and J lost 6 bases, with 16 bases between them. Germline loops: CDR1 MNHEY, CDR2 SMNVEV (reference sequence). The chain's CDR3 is CASSSLVRRGEQYF. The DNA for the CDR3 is TGTGCCAGCAGTTCCTTAGTTCGTCGAGGCGAGCAGTACTTC.

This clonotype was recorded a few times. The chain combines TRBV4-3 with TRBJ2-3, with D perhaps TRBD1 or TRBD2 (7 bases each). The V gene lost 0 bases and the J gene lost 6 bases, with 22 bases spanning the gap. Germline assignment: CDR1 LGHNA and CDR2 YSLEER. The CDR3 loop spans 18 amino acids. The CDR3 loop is CASSQDRGAGGERDTQYF. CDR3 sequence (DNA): TGCGCCAGCAGCCAAGATAGAGGGGCAGGGGGGGAAAGGGATACGCAGTATTTT.

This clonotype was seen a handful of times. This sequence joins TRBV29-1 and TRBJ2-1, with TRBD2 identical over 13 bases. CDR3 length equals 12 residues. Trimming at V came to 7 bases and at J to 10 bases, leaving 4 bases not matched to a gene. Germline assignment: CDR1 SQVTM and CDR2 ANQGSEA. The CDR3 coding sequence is TGCAGCGCGGGACTAGCGGGACGGGAGCAGTTCTTC. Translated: CSAGLAGREQFF.

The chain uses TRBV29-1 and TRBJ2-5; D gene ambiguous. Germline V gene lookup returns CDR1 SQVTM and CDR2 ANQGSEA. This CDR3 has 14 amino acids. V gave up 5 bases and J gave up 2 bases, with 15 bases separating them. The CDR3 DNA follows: TGCAGCGTTTCGCAGTGGGGAAAACAAGAGACCCAGTACTTC. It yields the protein CSVSQWGKQETQYF.

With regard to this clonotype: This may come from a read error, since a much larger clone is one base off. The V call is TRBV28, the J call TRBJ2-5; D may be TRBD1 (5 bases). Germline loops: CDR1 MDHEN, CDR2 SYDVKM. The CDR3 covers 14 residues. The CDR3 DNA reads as TGTGCCAGCAATTTAAGGGGCCAACCCATTGGGCAGTACTTC. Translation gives CASNLRGQPIGQYF.

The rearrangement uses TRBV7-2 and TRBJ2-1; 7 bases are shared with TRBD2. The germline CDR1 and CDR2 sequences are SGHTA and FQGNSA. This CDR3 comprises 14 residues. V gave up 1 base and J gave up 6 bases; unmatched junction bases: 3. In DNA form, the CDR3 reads TGTGCCAGCAGCTTAGGCGGGAGCCTCAATGAGCAGTTCTTC. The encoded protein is CASSLGGSLNEQFF.

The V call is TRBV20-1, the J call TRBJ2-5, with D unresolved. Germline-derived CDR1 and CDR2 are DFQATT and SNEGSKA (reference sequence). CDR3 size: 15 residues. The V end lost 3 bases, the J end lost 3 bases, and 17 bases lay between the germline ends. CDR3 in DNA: TGCAGTGCTAGCAGTCCGTACTCCCTTGAAGAGACCCAGTACTTC. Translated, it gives CSASSPYSLEETQYF.

CDR3 nucleotide sequence: TGTGCCAGCAGCTTCACGGACGCCAGAGATGAGCAGTTCTTC. This gives the protein CASSFTDARDEQFF. This sequence joins TRBV7-9 and TRBJ2-1, with D uncertain. V shed 3 bases and J shed 8 bases, with 14 bases lying between them. The germline CDR1 and CDR2 sequences are SEHNR and FQNEAQ (reference sequence). The CDR3 runs 14 residues.

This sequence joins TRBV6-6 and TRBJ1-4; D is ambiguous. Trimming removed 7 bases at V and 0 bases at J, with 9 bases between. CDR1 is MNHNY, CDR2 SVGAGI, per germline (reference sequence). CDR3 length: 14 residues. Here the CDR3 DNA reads TGTGCCAGCAAAGGGAGTACAACTAATGAAAAACTGTTTTTT. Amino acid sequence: CASKGSTTNEKLFF.